A single sample is the source of the 29 T cell receptor beta chains below, sequenced in a study of T cells after yellow fever vaccination. A single record per CDR3 protein comes from TCRdb applying MiXCR to the 5' RACE reads. In the table there are roughly 99,000 distinct CDR3 sequences, about 5.8% of which are singletons. This specimen consisted of CD8+ T cells sorted from PBMCs, obtained 10 days after the yellow fever booster vaccination. These receptors were obtained from a man between 18 and 29 years old who received the YFV17D yellow fever vaccine.

This chain connects TRBV6-5 to TRBJ2-3; the match to TRBD2 covers 10 bases. The CDR3 is 16 amino acids. The J segment lost 5 bases and the V segment lost 5 bases, leaving 10 bases of the junction unmatched. Germline assignment: CDR1 MNHEY and CDR2 SVGAGI. The CDR3 loop reads CASSTSAGGPGDTQYF. The CDR3 bases are TGTGCCAGCAGTACCTCAGCGGGGGGGCCCGGAGATACGCAGTATTTT.

The chain employs TRBV4-2 and TRBJ1-1, with a tentative D call TRBD1 (5 bases). The CDR3 covers 14 residues. Trimming pared 5 bases from V and 4 bases from J, leaving 14 bases between. CDR1 and CDR2 (germline): LGHNA, YNFKEQ. The CDR3 reads CASSEPGIGTEAFF. The CDR3 DNA sequence: TGTGCCAGCAGCGAGCCAGGGATAGGCACTGAAGCTTTCTTT.

This chain joins TRBV7-9 and TRBJ2-2; D uncertain. In germline, CDR1 is SEHNR, CDR2 FQNEAQ (reference sequence). V lost 0 bases, J lost 1 base, and 6 bases lay in between. The CDR3 loop spans 15 amino acids. The CDR3 sequence is CASSLAWVNTGELFF. CDR3 nucleotide sequence: TGTGCCAGCAGCTTAGCGTGGGTGAACACCGGGGAGCTGTTTTTT.

This clonotype has just a few counts. This sequence joins TRBV4-3 and TRBJ2-2; D remains unclear. V lost 0 bases and J lost 6, with 11 bases in between. The germline V gene encodes CDR1 LGHNA and CDR2 YSLEER. The CDR3 is 15 residues long. The CDR3 reads CASSQDLNFSGELFF. The CDR3, as DNA: TGCGCCAGCAGCCAAGATCTGAATTTTTCCGGGGAGCTGTTTTTT.

This clonotype was seen more than once but under ten times. V usage is TRBV4-1 and J usage is TRBJ1-6, with D tentatively TRBD1 (5 bases). Germline CDR1 MGHRA, CDR2 YSYEKL. The CDR3 has 16 amino acids. The germline V and J ends were trimmed by 4 bases and 9 bases, with 19 bases remaining between them. CDR3 protein: CASSPTAGQGGSPLHF. The CDR3 region has the DNA TGCGCCAGCAGCCCGACTGCGGGGCAGGGAGGTTCACCCCTCCACTTT.

The chain couples TRBV6-6 to TRBJ1-1; D is ambiguous. This CDR3 has 14 amino acids. Trimming stripped 6 bases from V and 6 bases from J, with 17 bases between. CDR1 is MNHNY, CDR2 SVGAGI, per germline (reference sequence). The CDR3: CASSHLTAAAEAFF. The CDR3 DNA reads as TGTGCCAGCAGCCACCTCACAGCAGCAGCTGAAGCTTTCTTT.

V is TRBV6-5 and J is TRBJ1-6; D remains ambiguous. Trimming removed 5 bases from V and 10 bases from J, with 12 bases in between. The CDR3 length is 13 residues. Germline CDR1 reads MNHEY; CDR2 reads SVGAGI. The CDR3 reads CASSTVLESPLHF. CDR3 sequence (DNA): TGTGCCAGCAGTACCGTGCTCGAGTCACCCCTCCACTTT.

The chain recombines TRBV7-9 with TRBJ1-2; TRBD1 agrees at 7 bases. CDR1 is SEHNR and CDR2 is FQNEAQ in the germline V gene (reference sequence). J gave up 0 bases and V 5 bases, and 3 bases lay outside the gene matches. The CDR3 contains 14 residues. The CDR3 loop reads CASSPTGTNYGYTF. CDR3 sequence (DNA): TGTGCCAGCAGCCCGACAGGGACTAACTATGGCTACACCTTC.

This clonotype was picked up many times. The chain uses TRBV20-1 and TRBJ1-6; D is uncertain. The V end lost 8 bases, the J end lost 7 bases, and 15 bases lay between the germline ends. Germline CDR1 is DFQATT and CDR2 is SNEGSKA (reference sequence). CDR3 size: 13 residues. CDR3 protein: CSPYTMTNSPLHF. CDR3 nucleotides: TGCAGTCCGTATACAATGACCAATTCACCCCTCCACTTT.

This clonotype has at least ten counts. V gene TRBV12-3 or TRBV12-4 combines with J gene TRBJ2-1, with a possible D match to TRBD1 (6 bases). With 2 bases removed from V and 5 bases from J, the gap between germline ends came to 13 bases. This CDR3 spans 15 amino acids. CDR3 DNA sequence: TGTGCCAGCAGTTTACCCCAGGGGACCGACAATGAGCAGTTCTTC. Encoded protein: CASSLPQGTDNEQFF.

This chain uses TRBV6-5 with TRBJ1-2; D remains unclear. The ends were cut back, 0 bases at V and 0 bases at J, with 8 bases in the middle. CDR1 MNHEY and CDR2 SVGAGI come from the germline V gene. The CDR3 totals 15 residues. The CDR3 loop is CASSYSYGSNYGYTF. As DNA, the CDR3 is TGTGCCAGCAGTTACTCTTATGGATCTAACTATGGCTACACCTTC.

J is TRBJ1-3 and V is TRBV7-9; D is unclear. The CDR3 has 16 residues. V gave up 1 base and J gave up 1 base, with 11 bases separating them. The germline V gene encodes CDR1 SEHNR and CDR2 FQNEAQ (reference sequence). Here the CDR3 DNA reads TGTGCCAGCAGCTTAGGTGGGATTCGGTCTGGAAACACCATATATTTT. Encoded protein: CASSLGGIRSGNTIYF.

This clonotype was seen more than once but under ten times. This chain links TRBV5-1 with TRBJ1-2; D may be TRBD1 (6 bases). The CDR3 is 15 amino acids. From germline, CDR1 is SGHRS and CDR2 YFSETQ. The germline V and J ends were trimmed by 0 bases and 3 bases, with 12 bases remaining between them. The CDR3 nucleotides read TGCGCCAGCAGCTTGGCGGCGACAGGCGACTATGGCTACACCTTC. Translation: CASSLAATGDYGYTF.

The chain recombines TRBV4-2 with TRBJ2-7, with 7 bases matching TRBD2. Per germline, CDR1 LGHNA and CDR2 YNFKEQ. There are 14 residues in the CDR3. V lost 4 bases to trimming and J lost 0 bases; unmatched junction nucleotides: 3. This CDR3 is CASSPSSGSYEQYF. The CDR3 nucleotides read TGTGCCAGCAGCCCGTCTAGCGGCTCCTACGAGCAGTACTTC.

The chain uses TRBV4-1 and TRBJ2-1; D is possibly TRBD1 (5 bases). Trimming cost V 7 bases and J 0 bases, with 13 bases left between them. The CDR3 totals 15 residues. In germline, CDR1 is MGHRA, CDR2 YSYEKL. CDR3 nucleotides: TGCGCCAGCACCCGGGTAGACAGCTCCTACAATGAGCAGTTCTTC. As protein: CASTRVDSSYNEQFF.

This clonotype was detected a few times. In DNA form, the CDR3 reads TGCGCCAGCAGCTTTGTAGGACGAGAAGCTTTCTTT. It specifies CASSFVGREAFF. The chain uses TRBV5-1 and TRBJ1-1; D not resolved. CDR3 length: 12 residues. CDR1 is SGHRS and CDR2 is YFSETQ in the germline V gene. The V gene lost 2 bases and the J gene lost 8 bases, with 10 bases spanning the gap.

This clonotype was detected a few times. The chain recombines TRBV29-1 with TRBJ2-1, with D unclear. The germline V and J ends were trimmed by 7 bases and 3 bases, with 19 bases remaining between them. This CDR3 is 15 amino acids long. Germline V gives CDR1 SQVTM, CDR2 ANQGSEA. Here the CDR3 DNA reads TGCAGCGAACGTACTTTCGCGCGGAACTACAATGAGCAGTTCTTC. This encodes CSERTFARNYNEQFF.

The V gene is TRBV28, the J gene TRBJ1-1, with unresolved D. V lost 2 bases to trimming and J lost 0 bases, with 7 bases between them. The CDR3 loop spans 14 amino acids. Germline V lookup: CDR1 MDHEN, CDR2 SYDVKM. The chain's CDR3 is CASSLNRLNTEAFF. In nucleotides, the CDR3 is TGTGCCAGCAGTTTAAATCGGCTGAACACTGAAGCTTTCTTT.

There are a few counts of this clonotype. The chain combines TRBV27 with TRBJ1-1; D remains unclear. This CDR3 contains 15 residues. In germline, CDR1 is MNHEY, CDR2 SMNVEV (reference sequence). The V gene lost 0 bases and the J gene lost 0 bases, with 8 bases spanning the gap. Here the CDR3 reads CASSLSGSLNTEAFF. In DNA, the CDR3 is TGTGCCAGCAGTTTATCGGGGTCCCTGAACACTGAAGCTTTCTTT.

V and J are TRBV4-3 and TRBJ1-1, with 7 nucleotides matching TRBD1. This CDR3 contains 14 residues. Germline V gene lookup returns CDR1 LGHNA and CDR2 YSLEER. Trimming removed 5 bases from V and 4 bases from J; junction bases left unmatched: 7. The CDR3: CASSKGDRVTEAFF. The DNA for the CDR3 is TGCGCCAGCAGCAAAGGCGACAGGGTCACTGAAGCTTTCTTT.

Note on this clonotype: This may be a read error, as it is one base from a much larger clone. The chain employs TRBV28 and TRBJ2-4; D gene ambiguous. Germline-derived CDR1 and CDR2 are MDHEN and SYDVKM. The CDR3 spans 11 residues. CDR3 region: CASSRGNIEYF. The CDR3 coding sequence is TGTGCCAGCAGTCGTGGCAACATTGAGTACTTC.

The table lists this clonotype with a few counts. J is TRBJ2-1 and V is TRBV12-3 or TRBV12-4; TRBD1 or TRBD2 may be the D gene (6 bases each). Trimming took off 3 bases at V and 4 bases at J, with 13 bases between the two ends. The CDR3 consists of 15 residues. CDR3 in amino acids: CASSFLGGGYNEQFF. CDR3 bases: TGTGCCAGCAGTTTCCTCGGAGGGGGTTACAATGAGCAGTTCTTC.

CDR3 DNA: TGTGCCAGCAGCTTCCCGGGGTACAACACTGAAGCTTTCTTT. As protein: CASSFPGYNTEAFF. The rearrangement joins TRBV5-8 to TRBJ1-1; D ambiguous. This CDR3 is 14 amino acids long. Per germline, CDR1 SGHTS and CDR2 YDEGEE. V was clipped by 2 bases and J by 2 bases, with 10 bases between them.

This chain links TRBV12-3 or TRBV12-4 with TRBJ2-6; unclear D gene. This CDR3 contains 18 residues. Trimming took off 8 bases at V and 1 base at J, with 21 bases between the two ends. CDR3 coding DNA: TGTGCCAGCTCTGGCGGCACGAAAACACGTTCTGGGGCCAACGTCCTGACTTTC. Translation: CASSGGTKTRSGANVLTF.

This clonotype has at least ten counts. The chain has TRBV5-4 and TRBJ1-2; the D gene is possibly TRBD1 (6 bases). CDR3 length: 11 residues. Trimming took 4 bases from V and 11 from J, leaving 12 bases between them. Germline CDR1 SGHNT, CDR2 YYREEE (reference sequence). CDR3 coding DNA: TGTGCCAGCAGCCTAACAGGGATTTACACCTTC. Translated, it gives CASSLTGIYTF.

In its sample, this clonotype was seen a few times. This chain uses TRBV5-1 with TRBJ2-2; 10 positions match TRBD1. Germline values: CDR1 SGHRS, CDR2 YFSETQ. There are 16 residues in the CDR3. J lost 7 bases, V lost 2 bases, and 8 bases had no gene match. The CDR3 is CASSFEGQGFGGELFF. CDR3 DNA: TGCGCCAGCAGCTTCGAGGGACAGGGGTTCGGCGGGGAGCTGTTTTTT.

This clonotype has a handful of counts. This rearrangement joins TRBV18 to TRBJ2-2; D is uncertain. V was trimmed by 6 bases and J by 7 bases, leaving 12 bases between them. The CDR3 is 13 residues long. Germline assignment: CDR1 KGHSH and CDR2 LQKENI. The CDR3 loop is CASSDLWDGELFF. The CDR3 DNA reads TGTGCCAGCTCGGACCTATGGGACGGGGAGCTGTTTTTT.

The chain combines TRBV10-3 with TRBJ2-1, with 9 bases matching TRBD2. The germline V gene encodes CDR1 ENHRY and CDR2 SYGVKD. The CDR3 length is 15 residues. The V segment lost 8 bases and the J segment 4 bases; nucleotides outside the gene matches: 9. CDR3 amino acids: CAIGYSGGIYNEQFF. As DNA, the CDR3 is TGTGCCATCGGTTATAGCGGGGGTATTTACAATGAGCAGTTCTTC.

This sequence joins TRBV6-5 and TRBJ1-1; TRBD1 matches 8 bases. V was pared by 0 bases and J by 3 bases, with 3 bases of the junction left unmatched. The CDR3 has 15 amino acids. In germline, CDR1 is MNHEY, CDR2 SVGAGI. The CDR3 nucleotides are TGTGCCAGCAGTTACTCGGCAGGGGGCTACACTGAAGCTTTCTTT. Translation: CASSYSAGGYTEAFF.